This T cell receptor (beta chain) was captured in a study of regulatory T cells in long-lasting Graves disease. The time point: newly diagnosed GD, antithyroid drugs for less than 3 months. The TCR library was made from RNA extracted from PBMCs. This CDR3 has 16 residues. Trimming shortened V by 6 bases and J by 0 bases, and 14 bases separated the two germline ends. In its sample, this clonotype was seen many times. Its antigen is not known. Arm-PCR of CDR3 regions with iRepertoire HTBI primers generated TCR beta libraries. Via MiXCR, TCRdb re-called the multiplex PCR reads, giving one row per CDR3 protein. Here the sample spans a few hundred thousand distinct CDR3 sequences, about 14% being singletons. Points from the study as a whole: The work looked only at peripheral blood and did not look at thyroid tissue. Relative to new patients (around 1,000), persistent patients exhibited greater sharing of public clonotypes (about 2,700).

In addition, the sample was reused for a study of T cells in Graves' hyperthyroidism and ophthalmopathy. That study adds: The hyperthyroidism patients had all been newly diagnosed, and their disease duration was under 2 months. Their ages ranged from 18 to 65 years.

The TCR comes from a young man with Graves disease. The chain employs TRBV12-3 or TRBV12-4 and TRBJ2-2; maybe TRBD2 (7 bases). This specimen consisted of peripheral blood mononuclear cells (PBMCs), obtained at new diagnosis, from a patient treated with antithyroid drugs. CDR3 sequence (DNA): TGTGCCAGCAGGCGGGGGCGCGGGGCGAACACCGGGGAGCTGTTTTTT. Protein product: CASRRGRGANTGELFF.